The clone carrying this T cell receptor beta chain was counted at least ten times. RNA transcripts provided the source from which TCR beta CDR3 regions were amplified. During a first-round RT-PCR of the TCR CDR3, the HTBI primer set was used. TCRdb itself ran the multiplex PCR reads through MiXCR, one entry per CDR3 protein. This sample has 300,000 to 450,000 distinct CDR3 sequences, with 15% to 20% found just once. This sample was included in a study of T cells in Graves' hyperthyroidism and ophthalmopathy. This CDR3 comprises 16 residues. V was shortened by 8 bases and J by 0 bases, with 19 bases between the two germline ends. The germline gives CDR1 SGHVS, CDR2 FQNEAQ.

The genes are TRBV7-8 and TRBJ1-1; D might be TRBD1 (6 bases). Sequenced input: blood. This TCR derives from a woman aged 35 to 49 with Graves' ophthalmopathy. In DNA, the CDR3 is TGTGCCAGCTGCGGACAGAACCTTTATGTGAACACTGAAGCTTTCTTT. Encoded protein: CASCGQNLYVNTEAFF.